This entry features one TCR beta chain sequence. The antigen this receptor binds is unknown. The input lacks base qualities; no much larger clone sits a single base away. These data originate in a study of T cell responses to AZD1222 COVID-19 vaccine (dated by TCRdb to the early 2020s). With regard to the full study: TCR sequencing covered some 250 trial participants: 200 to 210 given two doses of AZD1222 and approximately 25 given two doses of MenACWY control vaccine. Trial participants were enrolled into age subgroups of 18-55, 56-69 and 70-plus years, which contained 148, 28 and 57 TCR-sequenced participants, respectively. General findings and caveats noted by the study authors: Participants were mostly white British and included more females than males, and it was suggested by the authors that clonal diversity may have been underestimated. In the small 56-69-year group, the increase in depth fell short of significance, most likely because of low power. Nearly half of unique spike-specific TCRs reportedly recognized epitopes outside regions mutated in the B.1.351 and B.1.1.7 variants. A significant rise in spike-specific TCR breadth and depth was observed after two AZD1222 doses relative to day 0 and relative to MenACWY recipients. Because no samples from the day 14 peak response were available, repertoires could be characterized only after the peak T cell response. Conclusions about previously exposed vaccinees are limited because only five or six AZD1222 recipients were SARS-CoV-2 seropositive at baseline. Vaccine-associated CD4 TCRs spanned the whole spike protein, with dominant responses in regions 160-218 and 743-854.

This specimen's time point label, interpreted: about 28 days (+/-7) after the second vaccine dose. AZD1222 recipients whose second dose came at about 4 weeks and those whose second dose came at about 12 weeks were combined into one group, since spike-specific TCR depth and breadth did not differ between the two schedules. Samples from vaccinated people were obtained from the UK trials COV001 and COV002, which included a single-blind randomized controlled phase 2/3 trial of AZD1222 (ChAdOx1 nCoV-19) in healthy adults. Trial participant PBMC samples were collected at day 0 and day 28 after the second dose for TCRbeta chain sequencing. The CDR3 regions of human TCRbeta chains were analyzed by immunosequencing. As for the authors' bioinformatics: Repertoire TCRs were matched against a reference library of SARS-CoV-2-specific TCRs generated with the MIRA antigen-specificity platform. Breadth was defined as the fraction of unique TCRs that were SARS-CoV-2-associated, and depth was defined as the fraction of total T cells that were SARS-CoV-2-associated. Using the MIRA data, each spike-specific TCR was mapped to the spike region that the TCR reacts to and placed in a CD4 or CD8 class. Log10-transformed breadth and depth values were compared by one-way ANOVA with Sidak's multiple comparisons tests. As stored in TCRdb, this immuneACCESS dataset retains in-frame rearrangements with V and J assigned. A fraction of the clones does not appear; measured against another copy, unresolved V genes explain less than half of the discrepancy, and the remainder lacks a known reason. For V, J and clone size, that table is used; D and trimming come from the DNA. This sample gives roughly 140,000 clones in total; 92% of them show up just once. Clones ranked in the top ten supply roughly 9.9% of the sample.

The cysteine opens and the phenylalanine closes a CDR3 of 19 amino acids. Only the CDR3 region is kept as DNA, spanning 57 bases read in frame from base 1. CDR1 LGHNA and CDR2 YNFKEQ are derived from the germline V gene. Trimming removed 0 bases from V and 7 bases from J, leaving 25 bases between the germline ends. This receptor was taken from an adult who received the AZD1222 COVID-19 vaccine. Here the sequenced sample was peripheral blood, taken 28 days after the second AZD1222 dose. The chain uses TRBV4-2 and TRBJ2-1; TRBD2 could be the D gene, as 5 bases match. The DNA sequence is given as TGTGCCAGCAGCCAAGATTACGGAGGTACCCCCGACTTGGCGAATGAGCAGTTCTTC. It translates as CASSQDYGGTPDLANEQFF.